Listed below are T cell receptor beta chains from one sample, sequenced in a study of neoadjuvant anti-PD-1 for oral cavity cancer. The repertoire was sequenced with immunoSEQ multiplex PCR; TCRdb's copy has only in-frame clones and lacks some. This table has about 14,000 clones, around 62% appearing once. The sample here was PBMCs, taken before nivolumab (anti-PD-1) treatment. The receptors stem from a person aged 35-79 years with oral cavity squamous cell carcinoma. CDR3s include the opening cysteine and the closing phenylalanine or tryptophan. The D gene is left open where the match is weak. Not all rows give a size; the values are once, few, many and, for expanded clones, a class.

v_call,j_call,clone_size,d_call,cdr3_nt,cdr3_aa
TRBV5-5,TRBJ1-1,-,-,TGTGCCAGCAGCTACGGCGCAAGGCAAAACACTGAAGCTTTCTTT,CASSYGARQNTEAFF
TRBV11-2,TRBJ1-3,-,-,TGTGCCAGCAGCTTAAAACCTCTCCACTCTGGAAACACCATATATTTT,CASSLKPLHSGNTIYF
TRBV30,TRBJ1-1,few,-,TGTGCCTGGAGTGTCGGGGGACGCACTGAAGCTTTCTTT,CAWSVGGRTEAFF
TRBV9,TRBJ2-1,-,TRBD2,TGTGCCAGCAGCGCAACTAGCGGGAGGCACAATGAGCAGTTCTTC,CASSATSGRHNEQFF
TRBV4-1,TRBJ2-1,-,-,TGCGCCAGCAGCCAAGTTAGGATTTTATCCTACAATGAGCAGTTCTTC,CASSQVRILSYNEQFF
TRBV6-1,TRBJ1-5,-,-,TGTGCCAGCAGTGAAGGGCAAATGGTGGGGCCCCAGCATTTT,CASSEGQMVGPQHF
TRBV13,TRBJ2-7,-,-,TGTGCCAGCAGAATGAGGTGGTCCTACGAGCAGTACTTC,CASRMRWSYEQYF
TRBV18,TRBJ1-1,few,-,TGTGCCAGCTCTTCGGACCAGAACACTGAAGCTTTCTTT,CASSSDQNTEAFF
TRBV11-2,TRBJ1-4,-,-,TGTGCCAGCAGCAGCGGACGGTTGATCGCCGGGGAAAAACTGTTTTTT,CASSSGRLIAGEKLFF
TRBV7-9,TRBJ1-5,once,-,TGTGCCAGCAGCTTTTCCCGACTCGATCCCCAGCATTTT,CASSFSRLDPQHF
TRBV4-1,TRBJ2-1,-,-,TGCGCCAGCAGCCCCGGTGGCCAGCCCTACAATGAGCAGTTCTTC,CASSPGGQPYNEQFF
TRBV25-1,TRBJ2-7,-,-,TGTGCCAGCAGTGAACCCGGGACACTGAGCTCCTACGAGCAGTACTTC,CASSEPGTLSSYEQYF
TRBV27,TRBJ1-1,-,TRBD1,TGTGCCAGCAACCCGACAGGGGCGGGGAACACTGAAGCTTTCTTT,CASNPTGAGNTEAFF
TRBV10-3,TRBJ1-1,few,-,TGTGCCATCAGTGACGAGGGCTTAGAAGCTTTCTTT,CAISDEGLEAFF
TRBV30,TRBJ1-2,-,-,TGTGCCTGGAGTCAAACAGGAAGCTATGGCTACACCTTC,CAWSQTGSYGYTF
TRBV4-1,TRBJ2-1,few,TRBD2,TGCGCCAGCAGCCAGCCGTCTAGCGGGCCCTACAATGAGCAGTTCTTC,CASSQPSSGPYNEQFF
TRBV5-1,TRBJ2-7,-,-,TGCGCCAGTACCCCCGGGACGAGCTCCTACGAGCAGTACTTC,CASTPGTSSYEQYF
TRBV19,TRBJ1-4,few,-,TGTGCCAGTACATCAAATGAAAAACTGTTTTTT,CASTSNEKLFF
TRBV5-1,TRBJ2-5,-,-,TGCGCCAGCAGCTCATCAGGGATCCAAGAGACCCAGTACTTC,CASSSSGIQETQYF
TRBV9,TRBJ2-7,-,TRBD1,TGTGCCAGCCAAACCCACCCGGGACAGGGCTACGAGCAGTACTTC,CASQTHPGQGYEQYF
TRBV5-4,TRBJ2-3,-,TRBD2,TGTGCCAGCAGCGACAGACTAGCGGGGGGGAGAACAGATACGCAGTATTTT,CASSDRLAGGRTDTQYF
TRBV12-2,TRBJ1-1,medium-sized,-,TGTGCAAGTCGCTTGTCCCAGGGGGTAAGAAACACTGAAGCTTTCTTT,CASRLSQGVRNTEAFF
TRBV9,TRBJ1-1,-,TRBD1,TGTGCCAGCAGCGTAGAGACCCCCGGGACAGGGAACACTGAAGCTTTCTTT,CASSVETPGTGNTEAFF
TRBV9,TRBJ1-2,-,-,TGTGCCAGCAGTTCGACAGTCTCTACCTATGGCTACACCTTC,CASSSTVSTYGYTF
TRBV6-1,TRBJ2-5,-,TRBD2,TGTGCCAGCAGTGTTGCGAACCCCCTACTAGCGGTGATTGGAAGCCAGTACTTC,CASSVANPLLAVIGSQYF
TRBV25-1,TRBJ2-1,-,TRBD2,TGTGCCAGCAGTAGCGGGAGAGCGTACAATGAGCAGTTCTTC,CASSSGRAYNEQFF
TRBV10-3,TRBJ1-6,-,-,TGTGCCATCAGTGAAGCAGGGACTAATTCACCCCTCCACTTT,CAISEAGTNSPLHF
TRBV19,TRBJ1-2,-,TRBD1,TGTGCCAGTACCCGGGACAGGGAGGTGTCTTATGGCTACACCTTC,CASTRDREVSYGYTF
TRBV19,TRBJ1-2,few,TRBD1,TGTGCCACCACCCCGACCCACAGGGGGTTTTCTGGCTACACCTTC,CATTPTHRGFSGYTF
TRBV9,TRBJ1-5,-,-,TGTGCCAGCAGCGTGTGGGGTTCTCAGCCCCAGCATTTT,CASSVWGSQPQHF
TRBV6-6,TRBJ1-1,-,-,TGTGCCAGCAGTTCCCGTGCAGGGAAGGACACTGAAGCTTTCTTT,CASSSRAGKDTEAFF
TRBV11-2,TRBJ2-3,once,-,TGTGCCAGCAGCTTAATTGCAGCTACAGATACGCAGTATTTT,CASSLIAATDTQYF
TRBV14,TRBJ2-3,-,-,TGTGCCAGCAGCCAAGATCGGGGCTTTACAGATACGCAGTATTTT,CASSQDRGFTDTQYF
TRBV9,TRBJ2-6,-,-,TGTGCCAGCAGCGCCCACTTGGGACAATCTGGGGCCAACGTCCTGACTTTC,CASSAHLGQSGANVLTF
TRBV5-6,TRBJ2-1,-,-,TGTGCCAGCAGCGGGGGTTGGGGGAGCTCCTACAATGAGCAGTTCTTC,CASSGGWGSSYNEQFF
TRBV5-5,TRBJ1-6,-,TRBD1,TGTGCCAGCAGCTTGGCGGGACAGGGGGAGTTCACCCTCCACTTT,CASSLAGQGEFTLHF
TRBV14,TRBJ1-3,-,-,TGTGCCAGCAGCCAAGTGGCAAACTCTGGAAACACCATATATTTT,CASSQVANSGNTIYF
TRBV27,TRBJ1-1,-,-,TGTGCCAGCAGTCCCAGGAGGGGGATGAACACTGAAGCTTTCTTT,CASSPRRGMNTEAFF
TRBV2,TRBJ1-1,-,TRBD1,TGTGCCAGCAGCGGACAGGGGAACACTGAAGCTTTCTTT,CASSGQGNTEAFF
TRBV18,TRBJ1-2,-,TRBD1,TGTGCCAGCTCACGGGAACAGGGGGTAGGAGATGGCTACACCTTC,CASSREQGVGDGYTF
TRBV2,TRBJ1-6,few,-,TGTGCCAGCAGTTCCGGGTGGGATGCACCCCTCCACTTT,CASSSGWDAPLHF
TRBV5-4,TRBJ2-7,-,-,TGTGCCAGCAGCTCCGCCTACGAGCAGTACTTC,CASSSAYEQYF
TRBV6-9,TRBJ2-1,-,-,TGTGCCACCTCGAGCGGGTGGCCTGACAATGAGCAGTTCTTC,CATSSGWPDNEQFF
TRBV10-3,TRBJ1-3,-,-,TGTGCCATCAGATCCGGGACACTGAGTATGGTGGGCGGAAACACCATATATTTT,CAIRSGTLSMVGGNTIYF
TRBV6-5,TRBJ1-4,-,-,TGTGCCAGCAGTTACGGGGGGGCGGCTAATGAAAAACTGTTTTTT,CASSYGGAANEKLFF